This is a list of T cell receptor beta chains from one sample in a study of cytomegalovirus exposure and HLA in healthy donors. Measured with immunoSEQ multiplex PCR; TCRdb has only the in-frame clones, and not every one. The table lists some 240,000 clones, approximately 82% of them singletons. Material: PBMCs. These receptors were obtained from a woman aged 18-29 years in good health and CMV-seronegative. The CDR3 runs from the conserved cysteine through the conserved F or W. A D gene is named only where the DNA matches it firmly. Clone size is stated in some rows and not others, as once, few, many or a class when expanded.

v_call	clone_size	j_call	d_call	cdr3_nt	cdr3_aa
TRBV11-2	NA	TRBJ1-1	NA	TGTGCCAGCAGTCGAACCACTCTGAACACTGAAGCTTTCTTT	CASSRTTLNTEAFF
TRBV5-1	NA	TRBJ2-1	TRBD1	TGCGCCAGCAGCTTGGCCGGGACAGAATACAATGAGCAGTTCTTC	CASSLAGTEYNEQFF
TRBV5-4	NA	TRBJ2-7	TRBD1	TGTGCCAGCAGCTCGGGGACAGGGACCTACGAGCAGTACTTC	CASSSGTGTYEQYF
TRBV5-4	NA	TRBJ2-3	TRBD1	TGTGCCAGCAGTACTCGGACAGGGCGTAATACGCAGTATTTT	CASSTRTGRNTQYF
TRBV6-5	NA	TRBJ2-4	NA	TGTGCCAGCAGTTCTTCCACTAGAAAAAACATTCAGTACTTC	CASSSSTRKNIQYF
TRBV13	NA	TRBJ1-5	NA	TGTGCCAGCAGCTTAGGAACAGGGCCACATGGCAATCAGCCCCAGCATTTT	CASSLGTGPHGNQPQHF
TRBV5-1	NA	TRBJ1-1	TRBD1	TGCGCCAGCAGCCCGTGGACAGGCCAGAACACTGAAGCTTTCTTT	CASSPWTGQNTEAFF
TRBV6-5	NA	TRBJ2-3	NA	TGTGCCAGCAGCGCTAGCGAGGCCACAGATACGCAGTATTTT	CASSASEATDTQYF
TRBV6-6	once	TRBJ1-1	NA	TGTGCCAGCAGTTCGTTCTCCCACACTGAAGCTTTCTTT	CASSSFSHTEAFF
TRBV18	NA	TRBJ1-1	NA	TGTGCCAGCTCACCGTGGACGGCTGAAGCTTTCTTT	CASSPWTAEAFF
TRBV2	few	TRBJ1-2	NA	TGTGCCAGCAGTGAGAGGGCGGCAGCCTACACCTTC	CASSERAAAYTF
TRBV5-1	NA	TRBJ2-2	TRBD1	TGCGCCAGCAGCCCCGGGACAGGGGGTTTCGGGGAGCTGTTTTTT	CASSPGTGGFGELFF
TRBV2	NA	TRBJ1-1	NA	TGTGCCAGCAGTGAACGGGGGACTGAAGCTTTCTTT	CASSERGTEAFF
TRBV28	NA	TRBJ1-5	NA	TGTGCCAGCAGTTTCCGGAGCAATCAGCCCCAGCATTTT	CASSFRSNQPQHF
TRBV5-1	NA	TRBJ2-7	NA	TGCGCCAGCAGCGCTCGGATGAATGAAGTGGACGAGCAGTACTTC	CASSARMNEVDEQYF
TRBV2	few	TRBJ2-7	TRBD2	TGTGCCAGCACCCCGAGCGGGACGCCTAGGGAGCAGTACTTC	CASTPSGTPREQYF
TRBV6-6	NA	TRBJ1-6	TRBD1	TGTGCCAGCAGTTACCCCGGACAGGGGGGTTCACCCCTCCACTTT	CASSYPGQGGSPLHF
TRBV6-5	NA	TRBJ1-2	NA	TGTGCCAGCAGTTACGTCCGAGGGGGATCCTACACCTTC	CASSYVRGGSYTF
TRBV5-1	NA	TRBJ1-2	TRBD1	TGCGCCAGCAGCTCAGGGGGGATCTATGGCTACACCTTC	CASSSGGIYGYTF
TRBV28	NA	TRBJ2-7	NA	TGTGCCAGCGGGGAACGGGAAATATACGAGCAGTACTTC	CASGEREIYEQYF
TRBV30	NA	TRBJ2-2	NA	TGTGCCTGGTCAACGGGGGCGGGCACCGGGGAGCTGTTTTTT	CAWSTGAGTGELFF
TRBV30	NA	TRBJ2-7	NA	TGTGCCTGGAGTGACCACAGAGGGGCTTACGAGCAGTACTTC	CAWSDHRGAYEQYF
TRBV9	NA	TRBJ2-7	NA	TGTGCCAGCAGCGTAGAGGGGACATCTTCCTACGAGCAGTACTTC	CASSVEGTSSYEQYF
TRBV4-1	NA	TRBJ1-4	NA	TGCGCCAGCAGCCAATGGGTACGGGAAAAACTGTTTTTT	CASSQWVREKLFF
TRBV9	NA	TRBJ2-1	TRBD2	TGTGCCAGCAGCGTCTTTAGCGGGAACAATGAGCAGTTCTTC	CASSVFSGNNEQFF
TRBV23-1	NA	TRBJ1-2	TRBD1	TGCGCCAGCAGTCAACTCAGGACAGGGCCCTATGGCTACACCTTC	CASSQLRTGPYGYTF
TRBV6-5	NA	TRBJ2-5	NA	TGTGCCAGCAGTTCTTTTCCGGGACTCTCCGTGGAGACCCAGTACTTC	CASSSFPGLSVETQYF
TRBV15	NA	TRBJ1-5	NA	TGTGCCACCAGCATCAGCGGGAATCAGCCCCAGCATTTT	CATSISGNQPQHF
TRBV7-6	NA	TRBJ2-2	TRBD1	TGTGCCAGCAGCTCCAGGACAGGAACGAACACCGGGGAGCTGTTTTTT	CASSSRTGTNTGELFF
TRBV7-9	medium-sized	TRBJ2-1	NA	TGTGCCAGCAGCCTCCGGACAGAGCAGTTCTTC	CASSLRTEQFF
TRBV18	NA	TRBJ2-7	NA	TGTGCCAGCTCACCGGGAGGACGGATTTACTTGTACGAGCAGTACTTC	CASSPGGRIYLYEQYF
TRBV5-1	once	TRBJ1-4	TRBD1	TGCGCCAGCAGCCTGACAGGGAGTAATGAAAAACTGTTTTTT	CASSLTGSNEKLFF
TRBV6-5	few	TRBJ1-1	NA	TGTGCCAGCAGTGACCAGACACTGAACACTGAAGCTTTCTTT	CASSDQTLNTEAFF
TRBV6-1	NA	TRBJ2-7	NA	TGTGCCAGCAGTGAAGCGCTACAGGGTACCTACGAGCAGTACTTC	CASSEALQGTYEQYF
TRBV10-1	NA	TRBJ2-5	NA	TGCGCCAGCAGTGAGTCCCCCGGGGTGGGTCAAGAGACCCAGTACTTC	CASSESPGVGQETQYF
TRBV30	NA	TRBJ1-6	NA	TGTGCCTGGAGCCGGGGAGGGGAAGGTTCACCCCTCCACTTT	CAWSRGGEGSPLHF
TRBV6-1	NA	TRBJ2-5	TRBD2	TGTGCCAGCCTTGTCGGGACTAGCGGCGAGACCCAGTACTTC	CASLVGTSGETQYF
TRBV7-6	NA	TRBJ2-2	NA	TGTGCCAGCAGCACGAAACAGGGATGGGACACCGGGGAGCTGTTTTTT	CASSTKQGWDTGELFF
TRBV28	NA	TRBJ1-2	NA	TGTGCCAGCAGTGGACCGTCGAGACAGCCCTATGGCTACACCTTC	CASSGPSRQPYGYTF
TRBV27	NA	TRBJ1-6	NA	TGTGCCAGCAGTTACAACAGACGGAATAATTCACCCCTCCACTTT	CASSYNRRNNSPLHF
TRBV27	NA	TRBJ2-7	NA	TGTGCCAGCAGTGGGTTGATAACCCCCTACGAGCAGTACTTC	CASSGLITPYEQYF
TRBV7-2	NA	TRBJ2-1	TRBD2	TGTGCCAGCAGCCGACTAGCGGGAGTTTACAATGAGCAGTTCTTC	CASSRLAGVYNEQFF